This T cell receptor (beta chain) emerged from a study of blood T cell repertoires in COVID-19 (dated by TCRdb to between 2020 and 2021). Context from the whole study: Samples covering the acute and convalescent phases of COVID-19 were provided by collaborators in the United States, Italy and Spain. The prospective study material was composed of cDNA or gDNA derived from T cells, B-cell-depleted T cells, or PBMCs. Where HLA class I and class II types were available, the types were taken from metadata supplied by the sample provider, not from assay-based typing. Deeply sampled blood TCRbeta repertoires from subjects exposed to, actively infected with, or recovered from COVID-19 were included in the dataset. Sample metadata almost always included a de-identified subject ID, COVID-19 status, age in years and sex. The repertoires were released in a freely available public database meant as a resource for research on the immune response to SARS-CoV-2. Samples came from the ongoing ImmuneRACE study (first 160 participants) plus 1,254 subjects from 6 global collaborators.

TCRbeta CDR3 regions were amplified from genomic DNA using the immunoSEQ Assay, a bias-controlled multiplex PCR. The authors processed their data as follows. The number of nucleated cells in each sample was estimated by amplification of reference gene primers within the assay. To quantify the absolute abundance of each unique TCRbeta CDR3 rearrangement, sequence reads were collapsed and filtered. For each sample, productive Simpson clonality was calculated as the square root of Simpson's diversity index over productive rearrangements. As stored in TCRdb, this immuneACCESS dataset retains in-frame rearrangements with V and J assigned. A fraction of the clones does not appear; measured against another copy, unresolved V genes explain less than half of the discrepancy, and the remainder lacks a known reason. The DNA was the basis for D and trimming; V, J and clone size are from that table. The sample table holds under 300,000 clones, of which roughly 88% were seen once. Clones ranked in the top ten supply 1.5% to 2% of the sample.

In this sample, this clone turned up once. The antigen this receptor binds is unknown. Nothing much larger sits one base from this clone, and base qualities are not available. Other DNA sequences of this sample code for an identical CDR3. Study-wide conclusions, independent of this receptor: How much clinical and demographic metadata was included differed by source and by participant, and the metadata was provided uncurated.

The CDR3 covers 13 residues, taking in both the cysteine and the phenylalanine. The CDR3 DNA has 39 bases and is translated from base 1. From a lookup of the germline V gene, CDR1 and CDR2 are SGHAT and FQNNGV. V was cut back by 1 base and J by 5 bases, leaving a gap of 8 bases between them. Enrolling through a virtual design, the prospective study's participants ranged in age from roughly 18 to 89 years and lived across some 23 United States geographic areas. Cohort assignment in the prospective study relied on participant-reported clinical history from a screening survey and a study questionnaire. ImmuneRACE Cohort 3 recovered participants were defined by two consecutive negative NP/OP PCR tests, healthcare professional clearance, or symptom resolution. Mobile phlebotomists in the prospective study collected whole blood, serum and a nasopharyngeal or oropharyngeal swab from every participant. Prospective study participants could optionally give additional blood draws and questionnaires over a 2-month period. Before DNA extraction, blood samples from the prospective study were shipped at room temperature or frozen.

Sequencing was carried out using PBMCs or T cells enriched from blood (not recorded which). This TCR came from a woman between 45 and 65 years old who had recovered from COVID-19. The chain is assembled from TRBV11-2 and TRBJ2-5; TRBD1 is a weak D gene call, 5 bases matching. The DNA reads TGTGCCAGCAGCTTAGGTCAGGGTGAGACCCAGTACTTC. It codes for CASSLGQGETQYF. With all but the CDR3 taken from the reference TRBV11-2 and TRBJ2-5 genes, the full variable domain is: EAGVAQSPRYKIIEKRQSVAFWCNPISGHATLYWYQQILGQGPKLLIQFQNNGVVDDSQLPKDRFSAERLKGVDSTLKIQPAKLEDSAVYLCASSLGQGETQYFGPGTRLLVL.